The clone carrying this T cell receptor (beta chain) was recorded a few times. Its antigen is currently unknown. CDR3 length: 13 amino acids. Germline loops: CDR1 DFQATT, CDR2 SNEGSKA (reference sequence). V was cut by 3 bases and J by 7 bases, with 13 bases left in between. Study-level results: Greatest tumor Treg TCR overlap was with tumor naive CD4+ cells. Tumor memory CD4+ T cell TCR gene usage clustered with blood and lymph node memory CD4+ cells and lymph node naive CD4+ cells.

Treg sorting used a CD4+CD25+CD127-/low gate. Semi-nested PCR with Nested Universal Primer A followed constant-region reverse priming of full-length variable regions. TCRdb ran MiXCR on the 5' RACE reads and lists one entry per CDR3 protein. There are 34,000 or so distinct CDR3 sequences in the sample; roughly 30% occur only once, and approximately 2.4% lies in the top ten. J is TRBJ1-5 and V is TRBV20-1; D might be TRBD1 (5 bases). Sequenced: tumor-infiltrating Tregs sorted from the breast tumor. This TCR came from a female donor with breast cancer. The CDR3 sequence is CSARVDSLQPQHF. The CDR3 DNA reads TGCAGTGCTAGGGTTGACAGTTTGCAGCCCCAGCATTTT.